These 12 T cell receptor beta chains originate from one sample sequenced in a study of blood T cell repertoires in COVID-19. Clones were read by immunoSEQ multiplex PCR, and TCRdb kept only the in-frame ones, dropping some. Of some 62,000 clones listed, about 90% are singletons. Sequenced input: peripheral blood. The receptors were gathered from a human donor in a cohort sampled during active COVID-19.

The table lists this clone with a few counts. This chain links TRBV4-2 with TRBJ2-3; 9 bases align to TRBD2. Germline values: CDR1 LGHNA, CDR2 YNFKEQ. This CDR3 spans 17 amino acids. V was clipped by 1 base and J by 6 bases; unmatched bases: 11. CDR3 protein: CASSQARAGGPEDTQYF. CDR3 in DNA: TGTGCCAGCAGCCAAGCTCGGGCGGGGGGGCCGGAGGATACGCAGTATTTT.

J is TRBJ2-1 and V is TRBV7-9, with TRBD1 as a possible D gene (5 bases). Germline CDR1 and CDR2: SEHNR and FQNEAQ (reference sequence). V was cut by 5 bases and J by 10 bases, with 12 bases left in between. The CDR3 length is 12 residues. The DNA of the CDR3 is TGTGCCAGCAGCCTACAGGCCCGGGAGCAGTTCTTC. Translated, it gives CASSLQAREQFF. Using reference TRBV7-9 and TRBJ2-1 for the parts outside the CDR3, the full variable domain is DTGVSQNPRHKITKRGQNVTFRCDPISEHNRLYWYRQTLGQGPEFLTYFQNEAQLEKSRLLSDRFSAERPKGSFSTLEIQRTEQGDSAMYLCASSLQAREQFFGPGTRLTVL.

The chain has TRBV30 and TRBJ2-7; tentatively, D is TRBD1 (6 bases). V gave up 2 bases and J gave up 3 bases, with 14 bases separating them. Looked up from germline, CDR1 is GTSNPN and CDR2 is SVGIG (reference sequence). The CDR3 spans 14 residues. CDR3 DNA: TGTGCCTGGAGTAAGGGGGTAGTTATCTACGAGCAGTACTTC. The encoded protein is CAWSKGVVIYEQYF.

CDR3 sequence: CASSFRTGGLETQYF. CDR3 DNA sequence: TGTGCCAGCAGCTTTAGGACAGGGGGCTTGGAGACCCAGTACTTC. The rearrangement joins TRBV7-2 to TRBJ2-5; 11 bases align to TRBD1. The germline CDR1 and CDR2 sequences are SGHTA and FQGNSA. The CDR3 runs to 15 residues. Trimming at V came to 3 bases and at J to 5 bases, leaving 5 bases not matched to a gene.

V is TRBV21-1 and J is TRBJ1-6. TRBV21-1 is marked as a pseudogene. The CDR3 length is 16 residues. The CDR3 bases are TGTGCCAGCAGCGACTGGGCGGGATTCTATAATTCACCCCTCCACTTT. It codes for CASSDWAGFYNSPLHF.

The chain carries TRBV4-1 and TRBJ1-2; 11 bases map to TRBD1. With V trimmed by 3 bases and J by 8 bases, 14 bases remained unmatched. Germline V CDR1 and CDR2: MGHRA, YSYEKL. The CDR3 sequence is 17 residues long. CDR3: CASSHTRSPGQGEGYTF. The CDR3 DNA follows: TGCGCCAGCAGCCACACTCGCTCACCGGGACAGGGGGAAGGCTACACCTTC.

The CDR3 loop is CAIRAGAQITDTQYF. The CDR3 DNA is TGTGCCATCAGGGCAGGGGCGCAAATCACAGATACGCAGTATTTT. The chain is built from TRBV10-3 and TRBJ2-3, with a possible D match to TRBD1 (6 bases). Trimming cost V 6 bases and J 2 bases, with 15 bases left between them. CDR1 is ENHRY, CDR2 SYGVKD, per germline. The CDR3 runs 15 residues.

The chain couples TRBV6-5 to TRBJ2-5, with 7 nucleotides matching TRBD2. Unmatched junction bases numbered 6, after V lost 5 bases and J lost 3 bases. Germline V gives CDR1 MNHEY, CDR2 SVGAGI. The CDR3 consists of 14 residues. CDR3 residues: CASSTGTIEETQYF. The CDR3 DNA follows: TGTGCCAGCAGTACCGGGACTATAGAAGAGACCCAGTACTTC.

This chain links TRBV11-2 with TRBJ1-6, with D possibly matching TRBD1 (6 bases). Trimming left V 2 bases short and J 6 bases short, with 11 bases between. Germline V gene data show CDR1 as SGHAT and CDR2 as FQNNGV. The CDR3 consists of 15 residues. The CDR3 DNA is TGTGCCAGCAGCTTACCCCCGGACAGTAATTCACCCCTCCACTTT. This sequence encodes CASSLPPDSNSPLHF.

The rearrangement uses TRBV2 and TRBJ1-1; D is ambiguous. CDR3 length: 14 amino acids. V lost 8 bases, J lost 0 bases, and 13 bases lay in between. The germline V gene encodes CDR1 SNHLY and CDR2 FYNNEI. CDR3 sequence: CASASDGVNTEAFF. CDR3 nucleotides: TGTGCCAGCGCATCCGACGGGGTGAACACTGAAGCTTTCTTT.

The chain recombines TRBV6-1 with TRBJ1-3; 7 positions agree with TRBD1. This CDR3 region has 15 residues. J was trimmed by 3 bases and V by 1 base; bases with no gene match: 3. The germline V gene encodes CDR1 MNHNS and CDR2 SASEGT. The DNA of the CDR3 is TGTGCCAGCAGTGAAGACAGGGGATTTGGAAACACCATATATTTT. Amino acid sequence: CASSEDRGFGNTIYF.

The chain employs TRBV5-6 and TRBJ1-4; D is perhaps TRBD1 (6 bases). The CDR3 runs to 16 residues. Trimming removed 0 bases at V and 9 bases at J, with 18 bases between. Per the germline V gene, CDR1 is SGHDT and CDR2 is YYEEEE. The CDR3 nucleotides are TGTGCCAGCAGCTTGGGTATGAGGGGGAATAGGAAAAAACTGTTTTTT. This sequence encodes CASSLGMRGNRKKLFF.